The 13 T cell receptor beta chains reported below all come from one sample, sequenced in a study of graft-versus-host responses after intestinal transplantation. Sequencing used immunoSEQ multiplex PCR; TCRdb keeps in-frame clones, though not all of them. The sample lists approximately 90,000 clones; 80% to 95% were seen once. The antigens for these receptors are not known. The material was unstimulated CD8+ T cells sorted from spleen or lymph node cells, obtained before transplant. The source is a human donor who was the organ donor for an intestinal transplant.

V gene TRBV19 combines with J gene TRBJ1-2, with TRBD1 matching 7 bases. The germline CDR1 and CDR2 sequences are LNHDA and SQIVND (reference sequence). The J segment lost 4 bases and the V segment lost 2 bases, leaving 10 bases of the junction unmatched. The CDR3 runs 16 residues. The CDR3, as DNA: TGTGCCAGTAGTATAATAAGACAGGGCAGAGGCTATGGCTACACCTTC. This sequence encodes CASSIIRQGRGYGYTF.

This chain links TRBV4-1 with TRBJ2-1, with D perhaps matching TRBD2 (7 bases). The germline V gene has CDR1 MGHRA and CDR2 YSYEKL. Trimming stripped 3 bases from V and 9 bases from J, with 21 bases between. The CDR3 is 16 amino acids. The chain's CDR3 is CASSQIEGGPTIEQFF. CDR3 nucleotide sequence: TGCGCCAGCAGCCAGATCGAGGGGGGGCCTACAATTGAGCAGTTCTTC.

The chain uses TRBV5-4 and TRBJ1-2, with a possible D match to TRBD1 (5 bases). This CDR3 is 15 amino acids long. V was clipped by 0 bases and J by 8 bases, with 17 bases between them. Germline CDR1 SGHNT, CDR2 YYREEE (reference sequence). This CDR3 reads CASSLGGNPFWGYTF. CDR3 bases: TGTGCCAGCAGCTTGGGGGGGAACCCCTTTTGGGGCTACACCTTC.

The V gene is TRBV7-9, the J gene TRBJ2-7; TRBD1 matches 9 bases. This CDR3 is 15 amino acids long. V lost 5 bases to trimming and J lost 6 bases; unmatched junction nucleotides: 11. Germline V gives CDR1 SEHNR, CDR2 FQNEAQ (reference sequence). The CDR3 DNA sequence: TGTGCCAGCAGCGGAACCCGGGACAGGGCTAGCGAGCAGTACTTC. Translating gives CASSGTRDRASEQYF.

This clone showed up just once. This chain joins TRBV13 and TRBJ1-1, with D perhaps matching TRBD1 (6 bases). The CDR3 runs 14 residues. The germline V gene has CDR1 PRHDT and CDR2 FYEKMQ (reference sequence). Between the trimmed V and J ends, which lost 8 bases and 0 bases, there was a span of 13 bases. CDR3 bases: TGTGCCAGCTCATCCGGGACAATGAACACTGAAGCTTTCTTT. As protein: CASSSGTMNTEAFF. The entire variable domain, with the rest obtained from reference TRBV13 and TRBJ1-1, is as follows: AAGVIQSPRHLIKEKRETATLKCYPIPRHDTVYWYQQGPGQDPQFLISFYEKMQSDKGSIPDRFSAQQFSDYHSELNMSSLELGDSALYFCASSSGTMNTEAFFGQGTRLTVV.

The chain combines TRBV5-1 with TRBJ2-2; maybe TRBD1 (7 bases). CDR3 length: 16 amino acids. The germline V gene encodes CDR1 SGHRS and CDR2 YFSETQ. V was shortened by 4 bases and J by 4 bases, with 17 bases between the two germline ends. This CDR3 reads CASSLGGQGVTGELFF. In nucleotides, the CDR3 is TGCGCCAGCAGCCTCGGAGGGCAGGGGGTCACCGGGGAGCTGTTTTTT.

The chain couples TRBV5-4 to TRBJ2-2, with TRBD2 matching over 10 bases. The CDR3 consists of 17 residues. Germline V gives CDR1 SGHNT, CDR2 YYREEE (reference sequence). The ends lost 5 bases at V and 3 bases at J; junction bases unmatched: 10. The CDR3, as DNA: TGTGCCAGCAGTTTCGTAGCGGGGGGAGGTTACACCGGGGAGCTGTTTTTT. It codes for CASSFVAGGGYTGELFF.

This rearrangement joins TRBV19 to TRBJ1-2, with D maybe TRBD1 (6 bases). V lost 3 bases to trimming and J lost 6 bases, with 11 bases between them. The germline gives CDR1 LNHDA, CDR2 SQIVND (reference sequence). The CDR3 spans 13 residues. In DNA, the CDR3 is TGTGCCAGTAGTATGTGGGGGGCGCATGGCTACACCTTC. The encoded protein is CASSMWGAHGYTF.

CDR3 residues: CASSYGGGAYEQFF. CDR3 DNA sequence: TGTGCCAGCAGTTACGGCGGGGGGGCCTATGAGCAGTTCTTC. The J gene is TRBJ2-1, the V gene TRBV6-5; TRBD2 matches at 9 bases. The V segment lost 2 bases and the J segment 8 bases; nucleotides outside the gene matches: 4. The CDR3 loop spans 14 amino acids. CDR1 is MNHEY and CDR2 is SVGAGI in the germline V gene.

The chain has TRBV5-1 and TRBJ1-1, with D possibly matching TRBD1 (5 bases). Germline CDR1 SGHRS, CDR2 YFSETQ. This CDR3 comprises 14 residues. With 0 bases removed from V and 3 bases from J, the gap between germline ends came to 9 bases. The chain's CDR3 is CASSLGREDTEAFF. CDR3 sequence (DNA): TGCGCCAGCAGCTTGGGCAGGGAGGACACTGAAGCTTTCTTT.

This chain uses TRBV6-5 with TRBJ1-1; D remains ambiguous. The germline CDR1 and CDR2 sequences are MNHEY and SVGAGI. Trimming left V 5 bases short and J 1 base short, with 11 bases between. The CDR3 totals 14 residues. CDR3 sequence: CASSGGGSNTEAFF. CDR3 sequence (DNA): TGTGCCAGCAGTGGAGGAGGTTCGAACACTGAAGCTTTCTTT.

The chain joins TRBV7-9 to TRBJ1-5; D gene unclear. This CDR3 comprises 15 residues. The ends were cut back, 5 bases at V and 0 bases at J, with 11 bases in the middle. CDR1 and CDR2 from the germline V gene are SEHNR and FQNEAQ (reference sequence). DNA for the CDR3: TGTGCCAGCAGCGGCGGACTTCATAGCAATCAGCCCCAGCATTTT. Its translation: CASSGGLHSNQPQHF.

Comment on this clone: This sample includes further DNA sequences coding for the same CDR3. V usage is TRBV5-1 and J usage is TRBJ1-2, with a tentative D call TRBD1 (5 bases). Per the germline V gene, CDR1 is SGHRS and CDR2 is YFSETQ. V was clipped by 0 bases and J by 6 bases, with 6 bases between them. The CDR3 runs 12 residues. The CDR3 region has the DNA TGCGCCAGCAGCTTGGTAGGGGATGGCTACACCTTC. Its protein product is CASSLVGDGYTF.